This is a list of T cell receptor beta chains from one sample in a study of T cell responses to AZD1222 COVID-19 vaccine. The assay was immunoSEQ multiplex PCR, and TCRdb's table has in-frame clones only and misses some. Among roughly 120,000 clones listed, 70% to 90% were seen once. The sequences come from peripheral blood, collected 28 days after the second AZD1222 dose. These receptors were taken from an adult who received the AZD1222 COVID-19 vaccine. CDR3s include the opening cysteine and the closing phenylalanine or tryptophan. Fields, in order: D gene, clone size, J gene, V gene, CDR3 DNA, CDR3 protein. A D gene is named only where the DNA matches it firmly. Clone size is not always given. Where it is, it says once, few, many or a class for expanded clones.

. | . | TRBJ2-7 | TRBV7-9 | TGTGCCAGCAGCTTAGGGAAAAAAGGGGGGGACTACGAGCAGTACTTC | CASSLGKKGGDYEQYF
TRBD2 | . | TRBJ2-7 | TRBV29-1 | TGCAGCGTCGTGAGGGGAGGGTTTCGCTACGAGCAGTACTTC | CSVVRGGFRYEQYF
. | . | TRBJ1-2 | TRBV3-1/TRBV3-2 | TGTGCCAGCAGCTCGTCGCAGGGGCGAGACTACACCTTC | CASSSSQGRDYTF
TRBD1 | . | TRBJ1-5 | TRBV28 | TGTGCCACAGGACAGGGAAATCAGCCCCAGCATTTT | CATGQGNQPQHF
TRBD2 | . | TRBJ2-1 | TRBV28 | TGTGCCAGCAGTATAGCGGGAGTGAACTACAATGAGCAGTTCTTC | CASSIAGVNYNEQFF
TRBD2 | . | TRBJ2-1 | TRBV4-1 | TGCGCCAGCAGCCAAGATCAACCGGGGGGGCCTCGGTGTGAGCAGTTCTTC | CASSQDQPGGPRCEQFF
TRBD1 | . | TRBJ1-1 | TRBV9 | TGTGCCAGCAGCGCAGGGGGCTTTGGGGACACTGAAGCTTTCTTT | CASSAGGFGDTEAFF
. | . | TRBJ2-7 | TRBV4-2 | TGTGCCAGCAGCCAAGATCTGGCTATTCCCTCCTACGAGCAGTACTTC | CASSQDLAIPSYEQYF
. | . | TRBJ2-7 | TRBV7-8 | TGTGCCAGCAGCTTAGGGCCACCTCCGCTGAGTTACGAGCAGTACTTC | CASSLGPPPLSYEQYF
. | . | TRBJ1-2 | TRBV7-6 | TGTGCCAGCAGCGCCGGCACACAAGATGGCTACACCTTC | CASSAGTQDGYTF
. | . | TRBJ1-5 | TRBV6-6 | TGTGCCAGCAGTCGGACGGGGGGGGTATTAGACAATCAGCCCCAGCATTTT | CASSRTGGVLDNQPQHF
TRBD1 | few | TRBJ1-3 | TRBV5-1 | TGCGCCTCCCGGGACAGGATTTCTGGAAACACCATATATTTT | CASRDRISGNTIYF
. | . | TRBJ2-6 | TRBV5-1 | TGCGCCAGCAGCGCCGTTTCGGGACGGCCTTCTGCGGCCAACGTCCTGACTTTC | CASSAVSGRPSAANVLTF
. | . | TRBJ2-5 | TRBV25-1 | TGTGCCAGCAGTGAACATCGGGGTTTAGAAGAGACCCAGTACTTC | CASSEHRGLEETQYF
TRBD1 | . | TRBJ1-1 | TRBV29-1 | TGCAGCGTCACCAGGGGGTCCACTGAAGCTTTCTTT | CSVTRGSTEAFF
. | . | TRBJ1-2 | TRBV7-2 | TGTGCCAGCAGCTTAGCGCCGGCGGTCTATGGCTACACCTTC | CASSLAPAVYGYTF
. | . | TRBJ2-3 | TRBV7-3 | TGTGCCAGCAGCCCGAGTGGGGTCAGCACAGATACGCAGTATTTT | CASSPSGVSTDTQYF
. | . | TRBJ2-1 | TRBV24-1 | TGTGCCACCAGTAACAGGGCCTACAATGAGCAGTTCTTC | CATSNRAYNEQFF
. | . | TRBJ2-1 | TRBV6-2/TRBV6-3 | TGTGCCAGCAGCGGTAGAGGGGGGTCGTCGTCGGATGAGCAGTTCTTC | CASSGRGGSSSDEQFF
. | few | TRBJ2-2 | TRBV6-5 | TGTGCCAGCAAACAGCTTCCGGGAACCGGGGAGCTGTTTTTT | CASKQLPGTGELFF
TRBD1 | . | TRBJ2-5 | TRBV4-1 | TGCGCCAGCAGCCATAAGGACAGGAGCCAAGAGACCCAGTACTTC | CASSHKDRSQETQYF
. | . | TRBJ1-2 | TRBV12-3/TRBV12-4 | TGTGCCAGCAGTTTGCCAGGGATCTATGGCTACACCTTC | CASSLPGIYGYTF
. | . | TRBJ2-3 | TRBV24-1 | TGTGCCACTACGGACCAGGAGGATACGCAGTATTTT | CATTDQEDTQYF
TRBD1 | . | TRBJ2-2 | TRBV9 | TGTGCCAGCAGCGTAGGACAGGGGGCCGGGGAGCTGTTTTTT | CASSVGQGAGELFF
TRBD2 | . | TRBJ2-3 | TRBV25-1 | TGTGCCAGCAAAATAGCGGGATACACAGATACGCAGTATTTT | CASKIAGYTDTQYF
. | . | TRBJ1-5 | TRBV5-6 | TGTGCCAGCAGCTTGGAGAGGGGGGTTCGCAATCAGCCCCAGCATTTT | CASSLERGVRNQPQHF
. | . | TRBJ1-6 | TRBV15 | TGTGCCACCAGCTCGGGACCTCTCGGTTCACCCCTCCACTTT | CATSSGPLGSPLHF
. | . | TRBJ1-5 | TRBV28 | TGTGCCAGCAGTTTCCCGGTGGGAAATCAGCCCCAGCATTTT | CASSFPVGNQPQHF
TRBD2 | . | TRBJ2-2 | TRBV6-4 | TGTGCCAGCAGTGACTCAGCGGGGGACCCCACCGGGGAGCTGTTTTTT | CASSDSAGDPTGELFF
TRBD1 | . | TRBJ1-1 | TRBV28 | TGTGCCAGCAGGTTTCCGACAGGGTGGGTGTTGGGGCGATCCCGAATGAACACTGAAGCTTTCTTT | CASRFPTGWVLGRSRMNTEAFF
. | . | TRBJ2-5 | TRBV4-2 | TGTGCCAGCAGCCAAGATTCGCAAGAGACCCAGTACTTC | CASSQDSQETQYF
TRBD1 | . | TRBJ1-3 | TRBV5-8 | TGTGCCAGCAGCTTGGGTCTCGGACAGGGCGAGAAAGGAAACACCATATATTTT | CASSLGLGQGEKGNTIYF
TRBD2 | . | TRBJ2-3 | TRBV24-1 | TGTGCCACCAGTGGAAATCTCCTAGCGGGAGGTAGGGGCACAGATACGCAGTATTTT | CATSGNLLAGGRGTDTQYF
. | . | TRBJ1-5 | TRBV3-1/TRBV3-2 | TGTGCCAGCAGCCAAGTGGCCGGCAATCAGCCCCAGCATTTT | CASSQVAGNQPQHF